Listed below are T cell receptor beta chains from one sample, sequenced in a study of shared clonotypes between healthy human individuals. The assay was immunoSEQ multiplex PCR, and TCRdb's table has in-frame clones only and misses some. The sample lists millions of clones, roughly 94% occurring once. The specimen sequenced was naive CD8+ T cells sorted from blood. These receptors were taken from a man aged 18 to 29 in good health. Both conserved end residues are part of each CDR3. Size values are once, few and many counts, or a class for expanded clones, and some rows have none.

abundance | v_gene | CDR3aa
. | TRBV4-1 | CASSPSWAGGAKNIQYF
. | TRBV19 | CASADGHNSPLHF
. | TRBV4-3 | CASSQIMRGGETQYF
few | TRBV6-6 | CASSCGRNCGYTF
. | TRBV28 | CASSFNIGQGAQITDGYTF
. | TRBV4-1 | CASSQDGGDTQYF
. | TRBV5-1 | CASMLGSGGYNEQFF
. | TRBV5-8 | CASSPRGSGRTINEQFF
. | TRBV29-1 | CSVKTENRGPPPYEQYF
. | TRBV7-3 | CASSRLAGNTGELFF
. | TRBV6-4 | CASSERMGGGSPLHF
few | TRBV9 | CASSVAIRGYEQYF
once | TRBV27 | CASSLSDRGWNEQYF
. | TRBV18 | CASSPGAESTEAFF
. | TRBV5-4 | CASSALAGVTEAFF
. | TRBV27 | CASSPPGSSSYEQYF
. | TRBV5-4 | CASSLTGNEQFF
. | TRBV5-4 | CASSLMPGSSYEQYF
. | TRBV7-2 | CASSPDLGGGSNQPQHF
. | TRBV4-1 | CASSQGPGQGADTQYF
. | TRBV10-3 | CAISNQGNTGELFF
. | TRBV30 | CAWRLGEGEAFF
. | TRBV4-1 | CASSPRGDPNSPLHF
once | TRBV5-1 | CASSLTGGVNEQYF
. | TRBV19 | CASSTRKSYEQYF
. | TRBV7-6 | CASSIYSGSIPNEQFF
. | TRBV27 | CASSLRTSVNEQFF
. | TRBV2 | CASSGGLGRVNTEAFF
. | TRBV6-5 | CASRLSGSSYNEQFF
. | TRBV5-8 | CASSTGTSGGATDTQYF
. | TRBV5-1 | CASSLFRDQETQYF
. | TRBV4-3 | CASSQDRLDTYNEQFF
. | TRBV4-3 | CASSQDSGQPYEQYF
. | TRBV13 | CASSLGQGKDEQFF
. | TRBV9 | CASSVSTSNTEAFF
. | TRBV6-5 | CASSGGVVSYNEQFF
. | TRBV5-4 | CASSGRAKVGYTF
. | TRBV28 | CASSLYGTSAYNEQFF
. | TRBV6-1 | CASSGSALAGVWADEQYF
. | TRBV6-5 | CASSYSERGNEQFF
. | TRBV10-3 | CAIRAGTGDNEQFF
. | TRBV15 | CATSEEGAGVGYTF
once | TRBV11-2 | CASSFGTVYEQYF
. | TRBV15 | CATSFDRDEQYF
. | TRBV2 | CASSDPDTYEQYF
. | TRBV10-2 | CATGTGNPYEQYF
. | TRBV29-1 | CSYGGDRGGEQYF
. | TRBV27 | CASSSPQGQSYEQYF
. | TRBV19 | CASSILASRGELFF
. | TRBV6-1 | CASSVLKGGPMAGELFF
. | TRBV6-6 | CASSSPGSSYEQYF
. | TRBV29-1 | CSARTGNSYEQYF
. | TRBV1 | CTSSQEEAGWKWGLTYEQYF
. | TRBV28 | CASSTFDRSKRSDTQYF
. | TRBV4-1 | CASSQLGAGGLSYEQYF
. | TRBV6-5 | CASSYFGQGESDTQYF
. | TRBV19 | CASSRGGPYTEAFF